The 27 T cell receptor beta chains below come from one sample, sequenced in a study of T cells after yellow fever vaccination (dated by TCRdb to between 2018 and 2021). To prepare the library, 5' RACE was applied. Instrument on record: Illumina HiSeq 2500. The public reads were reprocessed in TCRdb via fastp at Q25 and MiXCR, keeping in-frame beta chains. Under each unique CDR3 protein, matching rows form one entry showing the most common genes and DNA. The sample table records 500,000 to 650,000 distinct CDR3 sequences; over 9% of these occur just once. The ten largest make up under 15% of the sample. According to the study, the label for this sample's treatment or condition signals: live attenuated yellow fever vaccine strain. The source material was PBMCs, sampled on the day of the yellow fever booster vaccination. The receptor set was obtained from a man between 25 and 39 years old who received the YFV17D yellow fever vaccine.

The CDR3 region has the DNA TGTGCCAGCAGCACTCGACCGGACGAGGGAACTTTCTTT. It encodes CASSTRPDEGTFF. The V and J genes are TRBV7-6 and TRBJ1-1, with no clear D. The V end lost 5 bases, the J end lost 12 bases, and 19 bases lay between the germline ends. The CDR3 is made up of 13 amino acids. Looked up from germline, CDR1 is SGHVS and CDR2 is FNYEAQ.

In DNA form, the CDR3 reads TGTGCCAGCAGCCATCGACTAGCGGACAACACCGGGGAGCTGTTTTTT. Protein: CASSHRLADNTGELFF. This sequence joins TRBV5-6 and TRBJ2-2; 9 bases line up with TRBD2. Germline lookup yields CDR1 SGHDT and CDR2 YYEEEE. J was trimmed by 2 bases and V by 4 bases; bases with no gene match: 6. This CDR3 has 16 residues.

V usage is TRBV24-1 and J usage is TRBJ1-2; a possible D gene is TRBD1 (6 bases). The CDR3 has 13 amino acids. Germline V lookup: CDR1 KGHDR, CDR2 SFDVKD. Deletions cut 9 bases from V and 2 bases from J, with 12 bases between. In DNA form, the CDR3 reads TGTGCCACCCGCTACAGGGAGAACTATGGCTACACCTTC. This codes for CATRYRENYGYTF.

V gene TRBV20-1 combines with J gene TRBJ1-6, with 7 bases identical to TRBD1. The germline gives CDR1 DFQATT, CDR2 SNEGSKA (reference sequence). With 7 bases clipped from V and 7 bases from J, the junction kept 10 bases outside the gene matches. The CDR3 consists of 14 residues. For the CDR3, the DNA is TGCAGTGTCCGGACAGGCACACGGAATTCACCCCTCCACTTT. Protein sequence: CSVRTGTRNSPLHF.

The chain has TRBV30 and TRBJ2-1, with D possibly being TRBD2 (6 bases). The germline V gene encodes CDR1 GTSNPN and CDR2 SVGIG (reference sequence). Trimming removed 4 bases at V and 8 bases at J, with 18 bases between. The CDR3 totals 14 residues. CDR3 sequence: CAWTPPTRRYEQFF. In DNA form, the CDR3 reads TGTGCCTGGACTCCCCCGACTAGGAGATATGAGCAGTTCTTC.

This clonotype was detected a few times. The rearrangement joins TRBV29-1 to TRBJ2-3; tentative D call: TRBD2 (5 bases). Trimming left V 5 bases short and J 6 bases short, with 12 bases between. Germline V gene data show CDR1 as SQVTM and CDR2 as ANQGSEA. The CDR3 runs 12 residues. CDR3 amino acids: CSVSGRGDTQYF. In DNA form, the CDR3 reads TGCAGCGTTAGCGGTAGAGGGGATACGCAGTATTTT.

The chain employs TRBV6-5 and TRBJ2-7, with D unclear. The CDR3 consists of 13 residues. Deletions cut 0 bases from V and 3 bases from J, with 6 bases between. Germline values: CDR1 MNHEY, CDR2 SVGAGI. DNA of the CDR3: TGTGCCAGCAGTTACTCACAAGACTACGAGCAGTACTTC. Translated, it gives CASSYSQDYEQYF.

This clonotype was seen more than once but under ten times. This chain links TRBV4-1 with TRBJ2-3, with 12 bases matching TRBD2. This CDR3 region has 21 residues. V shed 3 bases and J 1 base; nucleotides not matched to a gene: 17. Germline-derived CDR1 and CDR2 are MGHRA and YSYEKL. The CDR3, as DNA: TGCGCCAGCAGCCACCTACCCGGGGGTTCTAGCGGGAGGGCCGGCACAGATACGCAGTATTTT. Translated, it gives CASSHLPGGSSGRAGTDTQYF.

CDR3 region: CASSRTELYGYTF. CDR3 bases: TGTGCCAGTAGTAGGACAGAGCTCTATGGCTACACCTTC. V usage is TRBV19 and J usage is TRBJ1-2, with D maybe TRBD1 (6 bases). The V end was cut by 4 bases, the J end by 4 bases, with 10 bases between. The germline CDR1 and CDR2 sequences are LNHDA and SQIVND (reference sequence). The CDR3 consists of 13 residues.

The chain couples TRBV20-1 to TRBJ1-4; no clear D gene. The V end lost 5 bases, the J end lost 0 bases, and 10 bases lay between the germline ends. This CDR3 is 14 amino acids long. The germline CDR1 and CDR2 sequences are DFQATT and SNEGSKA (reference sequence). CDR3: CSADRGSTNEKLFF. For the CDR3, the DNA is TGCAGTGCTGACCGTGGTTCAACTAATGAAAAACTGTTTTTT.

The chain combines TRBV25-1 with TRBJ2-7; 7 nucleotides match TRBD1. CDR3 length equals 13 residues. Per germline, CDR1 MGHDK and CDR2 SYGVNS. With 1 base clipped from V and 13 bases from J, the junction kept 10 bases outside the gene matches. CDR3 region: CASSEFTGEGDYF. The CDR3 DNA follows: TGTGCCAGCAGTGAATTCACAGGGGAAGGGGACTACTTC.

This clonotype came up a few times. The CDR3 DNA is TGCAGTGCTAGGTCCAACCGTAAGAGCTCCTATAATTCACCCCTCCACTTT. This encodes CSARSNRKSSYNSPLHF. The genes are TRBV20-1 and TRBJ1-6; no reliable D call. Between the trimmed V and J ends, which lost 3 bases and 0 bases, there was a span of 15 bases. The CDR3 contains 17 residues. CDR1 is DFQATT, CDR2 SNEGSKA, per germline (reference sequence).

The chain is built from TRBV20-1 and TRBJ2-3; TRBD2 matches at 7 bases. The germline V gene encodes CDR1 DFQATT and CDR2 SNEGSKA (reference sequence). The V segment lost 0 bases and the J segment 6 bases; nucleotides outside the gene matches: 6. CDR3 length: 14 residues. The CDR3 here is CSARDAGEVDTQYF. Here the CDR3 DNA reads TGCAGTGCTAGAGATGCGGGGGAGGTGGATACGCAGTATTTT.

This clonotype was recorded a few times. This chain joins TRBV19 and TRBJ2-2; no definite D call. Germline loops: CDR1 LNHDA, CDR2 SQIVND (reference sequence). Trimming shortened V by 3 bases and J by 6 bases, and 14 bases separated the two germline ends. The CDR3 runs 15 residues. Here the CDR3 DNA reads TGTGCCAGTAGTATTTGGTCCAACGAACCCGGGGAGCTGTTTTTT. It codes for CASSIWSNEPGELFF.

The chain's CDR3 is CSAVTSGILYEQYF. The DNA for the CDR3 is TGCAGTGCTGTGACTAGCGGGATTTTGTACGAGCAGTACTTC. The chain has TRBV20-1 and TRBJ2-7; 11 nucleotides align to TRBD2. Germline-derived CDR1 and CDR2 are DFQATT and SNEGSKA (reference sequence). J lost 4 bases, V lost 5 bases, and 7 bases had no gene match. The CDR3 totals 14 residues.

The CDR3 sequence: CASSPTHSGFSSGANVLTF. Here the CDR3 DNA reads TGTGCCAGCAGCCCCACCCACAGCGGTTTTAGCTCTGGGGCCAACGTCCTGACTTTC. The chain joins TRBV14 to TRBJ2-6; D might be TRBD2 (5 bases). The V gene's germline CDR1 is SGHDN and CDR2 FVKESK. V was shortened by 4 bases and J by 0 bases, with 19 bases between the two germline ends. The CDR3 covers 19 residues.

This chain uses TRBV20-1 with TRBJ2-4; D unclear. Germline V gene data show CDR1 as DFQATT and CDR2 as SNEGSKA (reference sequence). The CDR3 contains 14 residues. V was cut by 0 bases and J by 8 bases, with 14 bases left in between. The CDR3 bases are TGCAGTGCTAGAGATCTACTGAAGTTGGACATTCAGTACTTC. The encoded protein is CSARDLLKLDIQYF.

This clonotype was detected ten times or more. This rearrangement joins TRBV7-9 to TRBJ2-7; D possibly corresponds to TRBD1 (6 bases). Germline V gives CDR1 SEHNR, CDR2 FQNEAQ (reference sequence). Trimming took off 3 bases at V and 7 bases at J, with 16 bases between the two ends. The CDR3 contains 14 residues. CDR3 protein: CASSFRDTIGEQYF. The CDR3 coding sequence is TGTGCCAGCAGCTTCCGGGACACCATTGGGGAGCAGTACTTC.

Regarding this clonotype: A junction boundary mismatches the germline segment, possibly from a read error. The chain recombines TRBV28 with TRBJ1-1; TRBD1 agrees at 9 bases. CDR1 MDHEN and CDR2 SYDVKM come from the germline V gene. The CDR3 contains 12 residues. CDR3 sequence: CASSRNRGQALF. CDR3 bases: TGTGCCAGCAGCCGCAACAGGGGGCAAGCTCTCTTT.

The chain joins TRBV15 to TRBJ2-5; D is ambiguous. Trimming stripped 9 bases from V and 5 bases from J, with 19 bases between. Germline V gene sequence: CDR1 LNHNV, CDR2 YYDKDF (reference sequence). This CDR3 has 14 residues. CDR3: CATNRGVAGETQYF. The CDR3 nucleotides are TGTGCCACGAACAGAGGAGTAGCTGGGGAGACCCAGTACTTC.

This chain connects TRBV18 to TRBJ1-6; 9 bases fit TRBD1. J gave up 9 bases and V 5 bases, and 8 bases lay outside the gene matches. The length of the CDR3 is 15 residues. CDR1 is KGHSH and CDR2 is LQKENI in the germline V gene. The CDR3 DNA reads as TGTGCCAGCTCAACACAGGGGGCTCGAGTTTCACCCCTCCACTTT. It codes for CASSTQGARVSPLHF.

This sequence joins TRBV12-3 or TRBV12-4 and TRBJ2-1; 8 bases agree with TRBD1. Trimming cost V 6 bases and J 10 bases; bases outside gene matches: 8. The CDR3 has 13 amino acids. The DNA for the CDR3 is TGTGCCAGCAGGGGAGGACAGGGCCGCGAGCAGTTCTTC. Its protein is CASRGGQGREQFF.

This clonotype was seen more than once but under ten times. The V call is TRBV7-9, the J call TRBJ2-7; D gene unclear. The CDR3 runs 15 residues. From germline, CDR1 is SEHNR and CDR2 FQNEAQ (reference sequence). The V gene lost 1 base and the J gene lost 0 bases, with 10 bases spanning the gap. The CDR3 here is CASSLVRSNSYEQYF. The CDR3 coding sequence is TGTGCCAGCAGCTTAGTCCGATCCAACTCCTACGAGCAGTACTTC. The full variable domain, rest sourced from reference TRBV7-9 and TRBJ2-7, is DTGVSQNPRHKITKRGQNVTFRCDPISEHNRLYWYRQTLGQGPEFLTYFQNEAQLEKSRLLSDRFSAERPKGSFSTLEIQRTEQGDSAMYLCASSLVRSNSYEQYFGPGTRLTVT.

This clonotype was counted only a few times. The chain carries TRBV12-3 or TRBV12-4 and TRBJ2-7; possibly TRBD1 for D (6 bases). Trimming took 4 bases from V and 3 from J, leaving 19 bases between them. The length of the CDR3 is 16 residues. The DNA of the CDR3 is TGTGCCAGCAGTTCGCACCTGACAGGTGGAATCTACGAGCAGTACTTC. Protein sequence: CASSSHLTGGIYEQYF.

This clonotype showed up many times. One end of the junction is discordant with germline, which a read error may explain. The chain is built from TRBV5-1 and TRBJ2-7; maybe TRBD2 (6 bases). The CDR3 spans 13 residues. CDR1 and CDR2 from the germline V gene are SGHRS and YFSETQ. The CDR3 DNA reads TGTGCCAGCAGCTTAGCGGAAACCTACGAGCAGTACTTC. Amino acid sequence: CASSLAETYEQYF.

This clonotype was observed a handful of times. V is TRBV7-7 and J is TRBJ2-5, with D maybe TRBD1 (6 bases). Per germline, CDR1 SSHAT and CDR2 FNYEAQ (reference sequence). The V end lost 5 bases, the J end lost 7 bases, and 14 bases lay between the germline ends. This CDR3 has 13 residues. The DNA of the CDR3 is TGTGCCAGCAGCATGAACAGGGATGGGACCCAGTACTTC. It is translated as CASSMNRDGTQYF.

This clonotype has at least ten counts. The rearrangement links TRBV7-9 to TRBJ2-7, with D perhaps TRBD1 (5 bases). Germline values: CDR1 SEHNR, CDR2 FQNEAQ (reference sequence). This CDR3 contains 14 residues. V lost 6 bases, J lost 5 bases, and 17 bases lay in between. DNA of the CDR3: TGTGCCAGCAGTTCCCAGGGCCTGTACGACGAGCAGTACTTC. Translated, it gives CASSSQGLYDEQYF.